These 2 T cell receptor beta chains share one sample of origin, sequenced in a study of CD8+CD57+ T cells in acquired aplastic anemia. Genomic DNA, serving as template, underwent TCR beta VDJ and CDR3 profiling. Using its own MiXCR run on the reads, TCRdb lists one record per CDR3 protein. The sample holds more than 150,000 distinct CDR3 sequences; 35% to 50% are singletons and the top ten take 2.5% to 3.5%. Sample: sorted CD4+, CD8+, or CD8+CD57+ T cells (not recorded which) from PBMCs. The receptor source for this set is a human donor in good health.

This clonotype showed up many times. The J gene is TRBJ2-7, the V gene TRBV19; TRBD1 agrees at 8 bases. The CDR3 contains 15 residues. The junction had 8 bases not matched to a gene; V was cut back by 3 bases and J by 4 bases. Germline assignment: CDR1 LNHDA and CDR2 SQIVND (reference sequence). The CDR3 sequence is CASSIPGQGVYEQYF. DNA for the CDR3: TGTGCCAGTAGTATCCCTGGACAGGGAGTGTACGAGCAGTACTTC. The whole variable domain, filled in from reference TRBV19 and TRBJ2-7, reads DGGITQSPKYLFRKEGQNVTLSCEQNLNHDAMYWYRQDPGQGLRLIYYSQIVNDFQKGDIAEGYSVSREKKESFPLTVTSAQKNPTAFYLCASSIPGQGVYEQYFGPGTRLTVT.

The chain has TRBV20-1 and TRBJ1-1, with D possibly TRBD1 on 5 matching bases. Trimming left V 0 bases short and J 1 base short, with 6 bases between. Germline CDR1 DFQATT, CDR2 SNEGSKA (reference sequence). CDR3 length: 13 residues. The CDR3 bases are TGCAGTGCTAGAGATACAGGGAACACTGAAGCTTTCTTT. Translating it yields CSARDTGNTEAFF.